The present TCR beta chain was sequenced within a study of T cells in Graves' hyperthyroidism and ophthalmopathy. CDR3 length: 13 amino acids. Exclusion followed for patients with uncontrolled infection, other autoimmune disease, pregnancy or lactation. Study observations and caveats: Model predictions of ophthalmopathy came a median approximately 6.2 months before onset. In the analysis, a 13 V-J model separated ophthalmopathy from stable hyperthyroidism.

RNA transcripts yielded amplified TCR beta CDR3 regions. Carried out on the TCR CDR3, a first-round RT-PCR used the HTBI primer set. TCRdb recomputed calls from the multiplex PCR reads with MiXCR, one row per CDR3 protein. The table includes about 700,000 distinct CDR3 sequences, 45% detected once. With regard to this clonotype: The antigen remains undetermined. A much larger clone is a single base away; this may be a read error.

This receptor was obtained from an adult man with Graves' disease, either hyperthyroidism or ophthalmopathy (not recorded which). The V and J genes are TRBV12-3 or TRBV12-4 and TRBJ1-2, with D uncertain. Sequencing used peripheral blood or thyroid tissue (not recorded which). CDR3: CASSLVTGAGYTF. CDR3 sequence (DNA): TGTGCCAGCAGCTTAGTAACGGGTGCAGGCTACACCTTC.